This is a list of T cell receptor beta chains from one sample in a study of patients and donors after allogeneic stem cell transplantation. One entry per CDR3 protein, called by TCRdb with MiXCR from the RT-PCR reads. The table shows about a million distinct CDR3 sequences, with over 15% occurring only once. What was sequenced was blood, either unsorted or a sorted T cell fraction (not recorded which). The receptor source for this set is a human donor who was either an allogeneic HSCT recipient or a stem cell or donor lymphocyte infusion donor (not recorded which). It is not recorded whose cells these are; they may come from a transplant donor. Each CDR3 is given with its conserved first and last residue. D genes are given only for firm matches. The size entry is marked missing in some rows and otherwise reads once, few, many or a size class.

J gene,clone size,V gene,CDR3 length,D gene,CDR3 protein,CDR3 DNA
TRBJ2-1,NA,TRBV24-1,17,TRBD1,CATSDSSGTGFYNEQFF,TGTGCCACCAGTGATTCCTCCGGGACAGGTTTTTACAATGAGCAGTTCTTC
TRBJ2-7,few,TRBV19,15,TRBD1,CASSIRRDSFNEQYF,TGTGCCAGTAGTATAAGACGGGACAGCTTTAACGAGCAGTACTTC
TRBJ1-5,NA,TRBV19,15,NA,CASSPTGTSNQPQHF,TGTGCCAGTTCACCAACAGGGACTAGCAATCAGCCCCAGCATTTT
TRBJ2-1,NA,TRBV9,15,NA,CASSGDGRSYNEQFF,TGTGCCAGCAGTGGGGACGGCCGCTCCTACAATGAGCAGTTCTTC
TRBJ2-2,NA,TRBV24-1,12,NA,CATSEHTGELFF,TGTGCCACCAGTGAACACACCGGGGAGCTGTTTTTT
TRBJ1-6,few,TRBV11-2,16,NA,CASSLTSGPLNSPLHF,TGTGCCAGCAGCTTAACGTCGGGGCCTTTAAATTCACCCCTCCACTTT
TRBJ1-2,NA,TRBV5-1,15,NA,CASSLGAQRPYGYTF,TGCGCCAGCAGCTTGGGGGCTCAAAGGCCCTATGGCTACACCTTC
TRBJ1-2,few,TRBV4-3,14,NA,CASSPEEGPYGYTF,TGCGCCAGCAGCCCGGAGGAGGGCCCCTATGGCTACACCTTC
TRBJ2-2,many,TRBV6-4,14,NA,CASRRDPNTGELFF,TGTGCCAGCAGAAGGGACCCCAACACCGGGGAGCTGTTTTTT
TRBJ1-5,many,TRBV20-1,14,NA,CSATEVDSNQPQHF,TGCAGTGCTACTGAGGTGGACAGCAATCAGCCCCAGCATTTT
TRBJ1-1,NA,TRBV7-3,13,NA,CASSIGTGPEAFF,TGTGCCAGCAGCATAGGGACCGGGCCTGAAGCTTTCTTT
TRBJ2-2,NA,TRBV12-3/TRBV12-4,15,NA,CASSLGLAVPGSCFF,NA
TRBJ2-2,few,TRBV6-1,13,NA,CASSKSGTGELFF,TGTGCCAGCAGTAAGAGCGGAACCGGGGAGCTGTTTTTT
TRBJ1-1,NA,TRBV12-3/TRBV12-4,13,TRBD1,CASRRGPNTEAFF,TGTGCCAGCAGAAGGGGGCCGAACACTGAAGCTTTCTTT
TRBJ1-1,NA,TRBV15,15,NA,CATSRVGGSGTEAFF,TGTGCCACCAGCAGAGTGGGGGGGTCGGGGACTGAAGCTTTCTTT
TRBJ1-1,NA,TRBV3-1,13,NA,CASSQAWAAEAFF,TGTGCCAGCAGCCAAGCGTGGGCTGCTGAAGCTTTCTTT
TRBJ2-7,NA,TRBV10-3,14,TRBD2,CATQTSGGAYEQYF,TGTGCCACACAAACTAGCGGGGGGGCCTACGAGCAGTACTTC
TRBJ2-7,NA,TRBV5-6,15,TRBD1,CASSPDRAGTYEQYF,TGTGCCAGCAGCCCAGACAGGGCCGGTACCTACGAGCAGTACTTC
TRBJ1-5,few,TRBV6-5,18,TRBD1,CASSYSRQGAMGNQPQHF,TGTGCCAGCAGTTACTCGAGACAGGGGGCGATGGGCAATCAGCCCCAGCATTTT
TRBJ2-1,few,TRBV5-5,15,TRBD1,CASGAPPGQGYEQFF,TGTGCCAGCGGGGCCCCACCGGGACAGGGCTATGAGCAGTTCTTC
TRBJ1-2,NA,TRBV12-3/TRBV12-4,14,NA,CASTGEGGYYGYTF,TGTGCCAGCACTGGGGAGGGGGGGTACTATGGCTACACCTTC
TRBJ1-2,NA,TRBV6-1,14,NA,CASNTEGHNYGYTF,TGTGCCAGCAATACTGAGGGGCATAACTATGGCTACACCTTC
TRBJ1-1,NA,TRBV20-1,14,NA,CSASKGVLNTEAFF,TGCAGTGCCTCAAAGGGAGTTTTGAACACTGAAGCTTTCTTT
TRBJ1-3,few,TRBV12-3/TRBV12-4,15,TRBD1,CASSPYRDRGNTIYF,TGTGCCAGCAGCCCTTACCGGGACAGGGGAAACACCATATATTTT
TRBJ2-7,NA,TRBV5-4,13,NA,CASSLTPRGEQYF,TGTGCCAGCAGCTTAACACCCCGCGGCGAGCAGTACTTC
TRBJ2-2,once,TRBV25-1,16,NA,CASSESRGSNTGELFF,TGTGCCAGCAGTGAATCTAGGGGGTCGAACACCGGGGAGCTGTTTTTT
TRBJ2-7,few,TRBV4-2,15,NA,CASSPRQPGGYEQYF,TGTGCCAGCAGCCCTAGACAACCCGGAGGCTACGAGCAGTACTTC
TRBJ2-7,few,TRBV7-6,15,NA,CASSLRQGRLYEQYF,TGTGCCAGCAGCTTACGGCAGGGTAGACTCTACGAGCAGTACTTC
TRBJ1-2,few,TRBV6-5,15,NA,CASSYTGISNYGYTF,TGTGCCAGCAGTTACACCGGTATCTCTAACTATGGCTACACCTTC
TRBJ1-1,few,TRBV2,17,TRBD1,CASSELGTDIKNTEAFF,TGTGCCAGCAGTGAACTGGGGACAGATATCAAGAACACTGAAGCTTTCTTT
TRBJ2-3,few,TRBV5-1,12,NA,CASNDGRHTQYF,TGCGCCAGCAATGACGGACGACATACGCAGTATTTT